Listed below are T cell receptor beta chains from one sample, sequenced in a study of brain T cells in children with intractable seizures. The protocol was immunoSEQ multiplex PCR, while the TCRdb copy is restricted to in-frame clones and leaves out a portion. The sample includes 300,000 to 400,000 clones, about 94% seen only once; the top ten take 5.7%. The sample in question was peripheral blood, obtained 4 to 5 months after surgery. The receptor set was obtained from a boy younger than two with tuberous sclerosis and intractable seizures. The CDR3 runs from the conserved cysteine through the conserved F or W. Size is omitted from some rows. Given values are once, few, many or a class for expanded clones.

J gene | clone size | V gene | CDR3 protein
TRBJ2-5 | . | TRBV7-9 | CASSPVGETQYF
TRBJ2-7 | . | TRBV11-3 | CASSLGRGFYEQYF
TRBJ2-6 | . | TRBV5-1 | CASSLGEGTGANVLTF
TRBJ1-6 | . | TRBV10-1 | CASSEKMVKSGDGGSPLHF
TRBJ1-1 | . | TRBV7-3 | CASSPSGGRGTEAFF
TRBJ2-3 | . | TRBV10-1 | CASSESVASSTDTQYF
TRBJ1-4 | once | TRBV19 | CASSIRGQVNEKLFF
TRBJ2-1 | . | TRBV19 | CASSYDTNEQFF
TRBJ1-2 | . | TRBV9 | CASSPTGRFNYGYTF
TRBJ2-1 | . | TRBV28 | CASSFRKKEQFF
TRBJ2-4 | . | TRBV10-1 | CASSGGGAENIQYF
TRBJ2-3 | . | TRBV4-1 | CASSQVGADTQYF
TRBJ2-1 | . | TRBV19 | CASSIARDVENEQFF
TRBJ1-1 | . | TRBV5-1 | CASSTGGADTEAFF
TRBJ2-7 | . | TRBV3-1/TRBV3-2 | CASSQEVGVYEQYF